One and the same sample provided the 5 T cell receptor beta chains below, sequenced in a study of blood T cell repertoires in COVID-19. Generated by immunoSEQ multiplex PCR, the TCRdb table keeps only in-frame clones and is missing some. The table records hundreds of thousands of clones, about 86% of them present only once. The source material was peripheral blood. The receptors come from a woman aged 65 to 85 with COVID-19, enrolled during active disease.

This chain joins TRBV28 and TRBJ1-2; 7 positions match TRBD1. From germline, CDR1 is MDHEN and CDR2 SYDVKM. The CDR3 spans 13 residues. Losses at the gene ends were 10 bases for V and 4 bases for J; bases not matched to a gene: 9. The CDR3 DNA sequence: TGTGCCATTCGACAGGGTTCGGGCTATGGCTACACCTTC. As protein: CAIRQGSGYGYTF.

The V gene is TRBV5-6, the J gene TRBJ1-4; TRBD1 matches at 8 bases. V lost 3 bases, J lost 8 bases, and 6 bases stayed unmatched. From germline, CDR1 is SGHDT and CDR2 YYEEEE. The CDR3 length is 14 residues. This CDR3 reads CASSSAGGQEKLFF. In nucleotides, the CDR3 is TGTGCCAGCAGCTCTGCAGGGGGCCAGGAAAAACTGTTTTTT. Full variable domain (missing parts from reference TRBV5-6 and TRBJ1-4): DAGVTQSPTHLIKTRGQQVTLRCSPKSGHDTVSWYQQALGQGPQFIFQYYEEEERQRGNFPDRFSGHQFPNYSSELNVNALLLGDSALYLCASSSAGGQEKLFFGSGTQLSVL.

The CDR3: CASSLRNSVYGYTF. CDR3 in DNA: TGTGCCAGCAGCTTGAGGAACAGTGTCTATGGCTACACCTTC. The gene calls are TRBV5-6 and TRBJ1-2; D is unclear. Germline V CDR1 and CDR2: SGHDT, YYEEEE. Trimming pared 1 base from V and 4 bases from J, leaving 11 bases between. The CDR3 covers 14 residues.

V usage is TRBV6-5 and J usage is TRBJ2-7, with TRBD1 matching over 11 bases. After removal of 6 bases from V and 2 bases from J, the junction contained 3 bases not matched to a gene. The CDR3 totals 14 residues. Germline lookup yields CDR1 MNHEY and CDR2 SVGAGI. The DNA for the CDR3 is TGTGCCAGCAGCATGGGACAGGGGGCCTACGAGCAGTACTTC. This codes for CASSMGQGAYEQYF.

V usage is TRBV5-4 and J usage is TRBJ2-1; possible D gene TRBD2, 7 bases. With 4 bases removed from V and 2 bases from J, the gap between germline ends came to 16 bases. Germline CDR1 is SGHNT and CDR2 is YYREEE (reference sequence). This CDR3 is built from 16 residues. The CDR3 region is CASSEGGAGAYNEQFF. In nucleotides, the CDR3 is TGTGCCAGCAGCGAAGGGGGGGCGGGGGCCTACAATGAGCAGTTCTTC.